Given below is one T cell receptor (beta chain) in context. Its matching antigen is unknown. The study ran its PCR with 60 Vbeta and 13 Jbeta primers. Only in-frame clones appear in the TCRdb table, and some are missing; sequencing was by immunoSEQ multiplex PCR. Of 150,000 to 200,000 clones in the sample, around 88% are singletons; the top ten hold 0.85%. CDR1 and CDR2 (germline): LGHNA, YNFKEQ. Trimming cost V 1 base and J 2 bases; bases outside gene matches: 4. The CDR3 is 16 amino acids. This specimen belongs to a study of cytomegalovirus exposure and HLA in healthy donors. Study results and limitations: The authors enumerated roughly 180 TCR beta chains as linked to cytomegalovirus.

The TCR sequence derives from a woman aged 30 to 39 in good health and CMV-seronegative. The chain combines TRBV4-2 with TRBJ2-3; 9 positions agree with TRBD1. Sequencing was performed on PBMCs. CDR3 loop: CASSQVRDRDTDTQYF. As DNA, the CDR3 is TGTGCCAGCAGCCAAGTCCGGGACAGGGACACAGATACGCAGTATTTT.